A selection of T cell receptor beta chains follows, all from one sample in a study of vaccination effects on CD4 cells after COVID-19. Antigens of these TCRs are unknown. TCRdb keeps only in-frame clones here, not all; method: immunoSEQ multiplex PCR. This repertoire shows under 40,000 clones, approximately 70% found once; its top ten account for roughly 3.8%. The material sequenced was CD4+ T cells from PBMCs cultured without peptide, taken before COVID-19 vaccination. The receptor set was obtained from a human donor who received a COVID-19 vaccine. Each CDR3 is given with its conserved first and last residue. D genes are given only for firm matches. Clone size is not always given. Where it is, it says once, few, many or a class for expanded clones.

clone_size: once
d_call: TRBD1
cdr3_length: 14
v_call: TRBV30
j_call: TRBJ1-2
cdr3_nt: TGTGCCTGGAGTGGTCAGACAGGGGTTGATGGCTACACCTTC
cdr3_aa: CAWSGQTGVDGYTF

clone_size: NA
d_call: NA
cdr3_length: 11
v_call: TRBV2
j_call: TRBJ1-2
cdr3_nt: TGTGCCGGAGGGCAGGGCTATGGCTACACCTTC
cdr3_aa: CAGGQGYGYTF

clone_size: NA
d_call: NA
cdr3_length: 15
v_call: TRBV5-4
j_call: TRBJ2-1
cdr3_nt: TGTGCCAGCAGCCCAAGCGAGGGCCTCTACAATGAGCAGTTCTTC
cdr3_aa: CASSPSEGLYNEQFF

clone_size: NA
d_call: TRBD1
cdr3_length: 15
v_call: TRBV5-4
j_call: TRBJ1-1
cdr3_nt: TGTGCCAGCAGCGGCCCAGACAGGGGAGGGACTGAAGCTTTCTTT
cdr3_aa: CASSGPDRGGTEAFF

clone_size: NA
d_call: NA
cdr3_length: 14
v_call: TRBV5-3
j_call: TRBJ1-6
cdr3_nt: TGTGCCAGAAGCTTTAGAACAGGGAATTCACCCCTCCACTTT
cdr3_aa: CARSFRTGNSPLHF

clone_size: NA
d_call: NA
cdr3_length: 13
v_call: TRBV19
j_call: TRBJ1-1
cdr3_nt: TGTGCCAGTCTCGGCAGCGTGAACACTGAAGCTTTCTTT
cdr3_aa: CASLGSVNTEAFF

clone_size: NA
d_call: TRBD2
cdr3_length: 15
v_call: TRBV6-5
j_call: TRBJ2-7
cdr3_nt: TGTGCCAGCAGTCCTAGACGGGGGGAGCCCTACGAGCAGTACTTC
cdr3_aa: CASSPRRGEPYEQYF

clone_size: NA
d_call: NA
cdr3_length: 14
v_call: TRBV7-9
j_call: TRBJ1-4
cdr3_nt: TGTGCCAGCACCCCGGGGGCCGCTAATGAAAAACTGTTTTTT
cdr3_aa: CASTPGAANEKLFF

clone_size: NA
d_call: TRBD2
cdr3_length: 15
v_call: TRBV27
j_call: TRBJ2-3
cdr3_nt: TGTGCCAGCAGTACGAAGCGGACTAGCCCAGATACGCAGTATTTT
cdr3_aa: CASSTKRTSPDTQYF

clone_size: NA
d_call: NA
cdr3_length: 14
v_call: TRBV6-1
j_call: TRBJ2-7
cdr3_nt: TGTGCCAGCAGTGAAGCGCTCACTACCTACGAGCAGTACTTC
cdr3_aa: CASSEALTTYEQYF

clone_size: NA
d_call: NA
cdr3_length: 13
v_call: TRBV6-5
j_call: TRBJ2-7
cdr3_nt: TGTGCCAGCAGAGGAGACTCCCTCTACGAGCAGTACTTC
cdr3_aa: CASRGDSLYEQYF

clone_size: few
d_call: NA
cdr3_length: 15
v_call: TRBV27
j_call: TRBJ2-1
cdr3_nt: TGTGCCAGCAGTTTATTTGCGGGTCCCCACAATGAGCAGTTCTTC
cdr3_aa: CASSLFAGPHNEQFF